This TCR beta chain comes out of a study of blood T cells in healthy people across ages. Combining a sample-barcoded 5' primer with a J-beta primer mix, a second PCR ran for about 6 to 11 cycles. TCRdb re-called the 5' RACE reads through MiXCR, storing one row per CDR3 protein. The repertoire has 600,000 to 1,000,000 distinct CDR3 sequences, around a quarter of them found once; the top ten carry 3% to 4%. A further study also used this sample, focusing on T cells of mothers and their children. That report adds: Donation was provided by three healthy Caucasian mothers along with their six children. Reads obtained per mother exceeded 8.5 million TCR beta CDR3 reads, with roughly 3 million obtained per child.

The sample comprised blood. This sequence was found in a boy younger than 18 in good health.

In DNA, the CDR3 is TGTGCCATCAGTGAGTGGGGCGAGCAGTACTTC. The encoded protein is CAISEWGEQYF. The chain is built from TRBV10-3 and TRBJ2-7; D gene uncertain. Germline lookup yields CDR1 ENHRY and CDR2 SYGVKD. Trimming cost V 1 base and J 6 bases, with 4 bases left between them. This CDR3 region has 11 residues.